This T cell receptor beta chain was documented in a study of siplizumab effects on memory and regulatory T cells. CDR3 length: 15 residues. Germline V gives CDR1 MNHEY, CDR2 SMNVEV (reference sequence). The V gene lost 1 base and the J gene lost 4 bases, with 10 bases spanning the gap. This table comes from immunoSEQ multiplex PCR, and its TCRdb copy is limited to in-frame clones, with some not included. The sample holds under 130,000 clones; just over 90% are singletons and the top ten take 0.32%. J is TRBJ2-2 and V is TRBV27, with D maybe TRBD2 (5 bases). The sample was CD4+ T cells sorted from blood. This sequence was found in a human donor in good health. CDR3 bases: TGTGCCAGCAGTTTATTAAGAGGGAGCACCGGGGAGCTGTTTTTT. This encodes CASSLLRGSTGELFF.